This TCR beta chain was identified during a study of neoadjuvant nivolumab and ipilimumab in lung cancer. Study-wide context: Nivolumab 3 mg/kg was given days 1, 15 and 29, plus ipilimumab 1 mg/kg day 1 in combination.

In the case of this clone: Its antigen is currently unknown.

Study findings and constraints: TCR sequencing covered a small number of samples. Only a single major-pathologic-response sample was available for clonality analysis.

Assay: immunoSEQ multiplex PCR; the TCRdb copy retains only in-frame clones and omits some. The sample consists of around 7,700 clones, 70% to 80% of them appearing once. CDR1 is SGHVS and CDR2 is FQNEAQ in the germline V gene. The CDR3 is made up of 15 amino acids. With 1 base removed from V and 6 bases from J, the gap between germline ends came to 13 bases. The origin of this receptor is an adult with non-small cell lung cancer. Sequencing used adjacent normal lung tissue, obtained after neoadjuvant nivolumab, alone or with ipilimumab, at or shortly before surgery. V and J are TRBV7-8 and TRBJ2-1, with D possibly matching TRBD1 (6 bases). CDR3 sequence reads: CASSLEQGRLNEQFF. Written as DNA, the CDR3 is TGTGCCAGCAGCTTAGAACAGGGTAGGCTCAATGAGCAGTTCTTC.